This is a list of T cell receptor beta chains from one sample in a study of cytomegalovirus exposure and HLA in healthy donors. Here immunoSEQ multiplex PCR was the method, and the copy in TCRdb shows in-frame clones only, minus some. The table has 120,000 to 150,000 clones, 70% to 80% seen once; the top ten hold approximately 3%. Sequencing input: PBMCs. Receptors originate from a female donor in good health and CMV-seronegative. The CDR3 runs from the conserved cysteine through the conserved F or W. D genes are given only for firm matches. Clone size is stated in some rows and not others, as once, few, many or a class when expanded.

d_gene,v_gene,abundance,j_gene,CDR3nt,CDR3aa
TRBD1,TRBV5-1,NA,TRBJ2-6,TGCGCCAGCAGCTGGGGACAGGGATCCTCTGGGGCCAACGTCCTGACTTTC,CASSWGQGSSGANVLTF
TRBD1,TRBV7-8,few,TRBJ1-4,TGTGCCAGCAGCACTCAACAGGGGGAACTGTTTTTT,CASSTQQGELFF
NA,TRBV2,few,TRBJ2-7,TGTGCCAGCAGAGGGACTTCCATGAACGAGCAGTACTTC,CASRGTSMNEQYF
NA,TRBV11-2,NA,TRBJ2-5,TGTGCCAGCAGTTCGGGCAGGGGCCGAGAGACCCAGTACTTC,CASSSGRGRETQYF
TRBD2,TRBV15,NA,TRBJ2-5,TGTGCCACCAGCAGAGCGGGAGGGCTGGAGACCCAGTACTTC,CATSRAGGLETQYF
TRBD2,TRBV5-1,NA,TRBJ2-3,TGCGCCAGCAGCTTTACCGCGGGGGAGGATACGCAGTATTTT,CASSFTAGEDTQYF
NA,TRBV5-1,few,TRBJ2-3,TGCGCCAGCAGCTTAGCGGAGGCACGGAGGGGTACGCAGTATTTT,CASSLAEARRGTQYF
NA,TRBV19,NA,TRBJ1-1,TGTGCCAGTAGTATAGTGCAGGGGCTGTTGACTGAAGCTTTCTTT,CASSIVQGLLTEAFF
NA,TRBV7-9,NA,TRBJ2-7,TGTGCCAGCAGCTTAGTGGGGCGGGAAACCTACGAGCAGTACTTC,CASSLVGRETYEQYF
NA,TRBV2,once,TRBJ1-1,TGTGCCGGAGGTCGGGGGGTAGGTAACACTGAAGCTTTCTTT,CAGGRGVGNTEAFF
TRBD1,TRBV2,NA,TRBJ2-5,TGTGCCAGCAGTGAAGCGGCAGGGGGAGAGACCCAGTACTTC,CASSEAAGGETQYF
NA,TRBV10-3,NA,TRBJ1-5,TGTGCCATCAGTGAAGCGGGGCCTAGGGGTCAGCCCCAGCATTTT,CAISEAGPRGQPQHF
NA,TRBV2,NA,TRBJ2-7,TGTGCCAGCAGTAAGGGGGGGGAGCAGTACTTC,CASSKGGEQYF
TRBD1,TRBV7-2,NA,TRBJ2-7,TGTGCCAGCAGCTTAGCCAGGGGGCCCTACGAGCAGTACTTC,CASSLARGPYEQYF
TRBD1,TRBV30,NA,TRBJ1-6,TGTGCCTGGAGCCCCGGGACAGAATATTCACCCCTCCACTTT,CAWSPGTEYSPLHF